This passage covers 15 T cell receptor beta chains from one sample sequenced in a study of blood T cell repertoires in COVID-19. TCRdb's table, derived via immunoSEQ multiplex PCR, lists solely in-frame clones and lacks some. The sample yields around 380,000 clones, approximately 89% seen once. Material: PBMCs or T cells enriched from blood (not recorded which). These receptors all come from a man aged 25 to 40 who had recovered from COVID-19.

The V gene is TRBV2, the J gene TRBJ1-6; D gene unclear. Trimming left V 7 bases short and J 10 bases short, with 11 bases between. CDR3 size: 12 residues. Germline values: CDR1 SNHLY, CDR2 FYNNEI. CDR3 residues: CASTLVYSPLHF. CDR3 nucleotide sequence: TGTGCCAGCACTCTTGTCTACTCACCCCTCCACTTT.

The CDR3 region has the DNA TGTGCCAGCAGTGAACAGGACAGGGTGGAAGGCTACACCTTC. Translated, it gives CASSEQDRVEGYTF. V and J are TRBV6-1 and TRBJ1-2; 8 bases agree with TRBD1. This CDR3 spans 14 amino acids. Germline loops: CDR1 MNHNS, CDR2 SASEGT. Trimming at V came to 2 bases and at J to 8 bases, leaving 7 bases not matched to a gene.

The chain has TRBV6-5 and TRBJ2-7; weak D call: TRBD2 (6 bases). There are 14 residues in the CDR3. V gave up 8 bases and J gave up 0 bases, with 14 bases separating them. Per the germline V gene, CDR1 is MNHEY and CDR2 is SVGAGI. The CDR3 spells CASLSSVSSYEQYF. The CDR3 nucleotides read TGTGCCAGCCTATCTAGCGTGAGCTCCTACGAGCAGTACTTC.

V usage is TRBV5-1 and J usage is TRBJ2-5; D unclear. The CDR3 contains 12 residues. Germline lookup yields CDR1 SGHRS and CDR2 YFSETQ. Trimming left V 4 bases short and J 7 bases short, with 11 bases between. DNA of the CDR3: TGCGCCAGCAGCCCTACCTCGGGGACCCAGTACTTC. It translates to CASSPTSGTQYF.

The chain recombines TRBV5-8 with TRBJ1-4, with no clear D. CDR3 length: 13 residues. V dropped 1 base and J dropped 8 bases, with 9 bases sitting between them. From germline, CDR1 is SGHTS and CDR2 YDEGEE. The CDR3: CASSLIRGEKLFF. The CDR3, as DNA: TGTGCCAGCAGCTTGATCCGTGGCGAAAAACTGTTTTTT.

For the CDR3, the DNA is TGTGCCAGTAACCCCTCGGCAGGGGGCTTTGGTTATGGCTACACCTTC. Protein: CASNPSAGGFGYGYTF. The rearrangement uses TRBV19 and TRBJ1-2; 8 bases fit TRBD1. Trimming took 7 bases from V and 5 from J; bases not matched to a gene: 15. The germline V gene encodes CDR1 LNHDA and CDR2 SQIVND (reference sequence). The CDR3 is made up of 16 amino acids.

This clone was recorded once. This rearrangement joins TRBV5-1 to TRBJ2-7; D perhaps matches TRBD2 (7 bases). This CDR3 spans 13 amino acids. The V gene lost 0 bases and the J gene lost 4 bases, with 8 bases spanning the gap. Germline CDR1 is SGHRS and CDR2 is YFSETQ. The CDR3 DNA follows: TGCGCCAGCAGCTTGGAGGGGGGGTACGAGCAGTACTTC. Amino acids: CASSLEGGYEQYF.

The V and J genes are TRBV6-1 and TRBJ2-5; D gene ambiguous. Germline CDR1 and CDR2: MNHNS and SASEGT. The CDR3 loop spans 16 amino acids. V lost 2 bases and J lost 3, with 16 bases in between. The DNA of the CDR3 is TGTGCCAGCAGTGAACCCTATCGGCTCCGGGAAGAGACCCAGTACTTC. Its translation is CASSEPYRLREETQYF.

This clone came up once. The chain has TRBV19 and TRBJ1-5; D unresolved. The CDR3 is made up of 16 amino acids. Trimming left V 1 base short and J 0 bases short, with 10 bases between. Germline lookup yields CDR1 LNHDA and CDR2 SQIVND (reference sequence). Here the CDR3 reads CASSIGPVVSNQPQHF. The CDR3 DNA follows: TGTGCCAGTAGTATAGGCCCGGTGGTTAGCAATCAGCCCCAGCATTTT.

The V call is TRBV6-2 or TRBV6-3, the J call TRBJ1-5; the D gene is possibly TRBD1 (6 bases). There are 18 residues in the CDR3. Germline-derived CDR1 and CDR2 are MNHEY and SVGEGT. V was pared by 2 bases and J by 7 bases, with 24 bases between. The CDR3 sequence: CASSYPAWAIGGEQPQHF. The CDR3 coding sequence is TGTGCCAGCAGTTACCCAGCTTGGGCGATAGGGGGGGAACAGCCCCAGCATTTT.

This clone was recorded once. The V call is TRBV10-3, the J call TRBJ2-3; 10 bases are shared with TRBD2. V was clipped by 6 bases and J by 2 bases; unmatched bases: 11. The length of the CDR3 is 17 residues. Germline CDR1 is ENHRY and CDR2 is SYGVKD. The CDR3 region has the DNA TGTGCCATCAGCGGTAGCGGGGGGCCCCGCTCCACAGATACGCAGTATTTT. Translated: CAISGSGGPRSTDTQYF.

CDR3 residues: CASSVARGSNTGELFF. The DNA for the CDR3 is TGTGCCAGCAGCGTAGCCCGTGGGAGCAACACCGGGGAGCTGTTTTTT. The chain links TRBV9 to TRBJ2-2, with D maybe TRBD2 (5 bases). Germline values: CDR1 SGDLS, CDR2 YYNGEE. Trimming stripped 0 bases from V and 2 bases from J, with 11 bases between. The CDR3 is 16 residues long. The full variable domain, its missing parts supplied by reference TRBV9 and TRBJ2-2, is DSGVTQTPKHLITATGQRVTLRCSPRSGDLSVYWYQQSLDQGLQFLIQYYNGEERAKGNILERFSAQQFPDLHSELNLSSLELGDSALYFCASSVARGSNTGELFFGEGSRLTVL.

J is TRBJ2-2 and V is TRBV3-1 (or the pseudogene TRBV3-2); 13 bases are a match to TRBD2. Germline V CDR1 and CDR2: LGHDT, YNNKEL (reference sequence). V lost 1 base to trimming and J lost 5 bases; unmatched junction nucleotides: 4. The CDR3 totals 17 residues. The CDR3 loop is CASSQGTSGGRTGELFF. For the CDR3, the DNA is TGTGCCAGCAGCCAAGGGACTAGCGGGGGCCGAACCGGGGAGCTGTTTTTT.

This rearrangement joins TRBV7-2 to TRBJ2-1, with 8 bases that match TRBD2. V shed 0 bases and J 4 bases; nucleotides not matched to a gene: 8. Germline CDR1 and CDR2: SGHTA and FQGNSA. The CDR3 contains 17 residues. The chain's CDR3 is CASSLAGTSGSYNEQFF. For the CDR3, the DNA is TGTGCCAGCAGCTTAGCGGGGACTAGTGGATCGTACAATGAGCAGTTCTTC.

J is TRBJ1-1 and V is TRBV7-9; perhaps TRBD1 as D (6 bases). V was clipped by 5 bases and J by 1 base, with 14 bases between them. The germline CDR1 and CDR2 sequences are SEHNR and FQNEAQ (reference sequence). The CDR3 spans 15 residues. The CDR3 sequence is CASSTPDSKNTEAFF. DNA of the CDR3: TGTGCCAGCAGCACCCCGGACAGCAAGAACACTGAAGCTTTCTTT.